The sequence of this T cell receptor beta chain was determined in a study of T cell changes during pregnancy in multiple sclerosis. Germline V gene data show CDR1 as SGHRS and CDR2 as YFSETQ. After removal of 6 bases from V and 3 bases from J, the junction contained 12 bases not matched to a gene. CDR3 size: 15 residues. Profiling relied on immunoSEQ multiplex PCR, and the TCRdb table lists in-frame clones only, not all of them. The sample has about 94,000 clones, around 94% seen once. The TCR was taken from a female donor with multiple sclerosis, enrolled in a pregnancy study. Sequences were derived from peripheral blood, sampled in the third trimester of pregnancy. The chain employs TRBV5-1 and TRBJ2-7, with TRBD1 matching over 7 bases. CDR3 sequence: CASNPDGQANYEQYF. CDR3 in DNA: TGCGCCAGCAACCCAGATGGACAGGCTAACTACGAGCAGTACTTC.